Presented here are 17 T cell receptor beta chains from one specimen sequenced in a study of graft-versus-host responses after intestinal transplantation. The table came from immunoSEQ multiplex PCR; TCRdb's copy has only in-frame clones and leaves some out. The sample shows about 9,500 clones, 88% of them seen only once. The material sequenced was PBMCs, taken 230 to 250 days after intestinal transplant. These receptors all stem from a human patient who received an intestinal transplant, so some T cells may come from the graft donor.

The rearrangement joins TRBV28 to TRBJ1-6; tentatively, D is TRBD1 (5 bases). V was trimmed by 3 bases and J by 7 bases, leaving 10 bases between them. Germline V CDR1 and CDR2: MDHEN, SYDVKM. The CDR3 has 14 amino acids. CDR3 in amino acids: CASSFTGNNSPLHF. CDR3 DNA: TGTGCCAGCAGTTTTACAGGAAACAATTCACCCCTCCACTTT.

This chain links TRBV29-1 with TRBJ2-1; 7 positions match TRBD1. Looked up from germline, CDR1 is SQVTM and CDR2 is ANQGSEA. The length of the CDR3 is 14 residues. V gave up 3 bases and J gave up 2 bases; unmatched junction bases: 4. CDR3 sequence (DNA): TGCAGCGTTGAGAAAGGGGGCGCCTACAATGAGCAGTTCTTC. Translation: CSVEKGGAYNEQFF.

The chain carries TRBV7-2 and TRBJ2-7, with 9 positions matching TRBD2. This CDR3 has 14 residues. Germline V gene sequence: CDR1 SGHTA, CDR2 FQGNSA. J was trimmed by 2 bases and V by 3 bases; bases with no gene match: 2. This chain's CDR3 is CASSLTSGTYEQYF. The CDR3, as DNA: TGTGCCAGCAGCTTGACTAGCGGTACCTACGAGCAGTACTTC.

The rearrangement links TRBV19 to TRBJ1-2; the D gene is possibly TRBD1 (6 bases). Germline CDR1 is LNHDA and CDR2 is SQIVND (reference sequence). The CDR3 covers 15 residues. V lost 3 bases to trimming and J lost 5 bases, with 16 bases between them. CDR3 DNA sequence: TGTGCCAGTAGTATCTCGGCAGGGGCGGAGTATGGCTACACCTTC. Its protein product is CASSISAGAEYGYTF. Full variable domain (missing parts from reference TRBV19 and TRBJ1-2): DGGITQSPKYLFRKEGQNVTLSCEQNLNHDAMYWYRQDPGQGLRLIYYSQIVNDFQKGDIAEGYSVSREKKESFPLTVTSAQKNPTAFYLCASSISAGAEYGYTFGSGTRLTVV.

The chain has TRBV7-3 and TRBJ2-5, with 10 bases matching TRBD2. V lost 1 base, J lost 5 bases, and 7 bases stayed unmatched. The CDR3 is made up of 16 amino acids. Germline V gene lookup returns CDR1 SGHTA and CDR2 FQGTGA. CDR3 sequence (DNA): TGTGCCAGCAGCTTAAGAGCGGGAGGGTCCCTTGAGACCCAGTACTTC. Translation gives CASSLRAGGSLETQYF.

V usage is TRBV11-2 and J usage is TRBJ2-7, with a weak D call TRBD2 (6 bases). With 5 bases removed from V and 6 bases from J, the gap between germline ends came to 20 bases. The CDR3 consists of 15 residues. From germline, CDR1 is SGHAT and CDR2 FQNNGV. CDR3 DNA sequence: TGTGCCAGCAGCCCATCACTAGGAGGGCTAGGCGAGCAGTACTTC. It yields the protein CASSPSLGGLGEQYF.

The chain links TRBV29-1 to TRBJ2-1; TRBD2 matches at 11 bases. V gave up 3 bases and J gave up 9 bases; unmatched junction bases: 4. The length of the CDR3 is 13 residues. Germline V gene lookup returns CDR1 SQVTM and CDR2 ANQGSEA. The CDR3 reads CSVESLAGGEQFF. CDR3 sequence (DNA): TGCAGCGTTGAGTCGCTAGCGGGAGGTGAGCAGTTCTTC.

The J gene is TRBJ2-3, the V gene TRBV19; 13 positions match TRBD2. Trimming removed 5 bases from V and 6 bases from J; junction bases left unmatched: 14. The germline V gene has CDR1 LNHDA and CDR2 SQIVND (reference sequence). The CDR3 sequence is 18 residues long. CDR3 nucleotide sequence: TGTGCCAGTAGTCCCCGGACTAGCGGGAGAAGGTGGTGGGATACGCAGTATTTT. Residues: CASSPRTSGRRWWDTQYF.

The genes are TRBV7-6 and TRBJ2-1, with a possible D match to TRBD2 (6 bases). Trimming pared 3 bases from V and 4 bases from J, leaving 7 bases between. CDR3 length: 13 amino acids. Germline V gives CDR1 SGHVS, CDR2 FNYEAQ. The CDR3 bases are TGTGCCAGCAGCTTTCTAGCGTACAATGAGCAGTTCTTC. As protein: CASSFLAYNEQFF.

V usage is TRBV28 and J usage is TRBJ1-5, with TRBD1 as a possible D gene (6 bases). The V end was cut by 4 bases, the J end by 6 bases, with 16 bases between. Per germline, CDR1 MDHEN and CDR2 SYDVKM. The CDR3 runs 15 residues. CDR3: CASSYGVQGSQPQHF. CDR3 nucleotide sequence: TGTGCCAGCAGTTACGGGGTACAGGGAAGTCAGCCCCAGCATTTT.

The chain couples TRBV7-2 to TRBJ2-7; D not certain. Germline assignment: CDR1 SGHTA and CDR2 FQGNSA. Trimming took 1 base from V and 5 from J, leaving 12 bases between them. This CDR3 comprises 14 residues. The CDR3 sequence is CASSLDSASNEQYF. The CDR3 nucleotides read TGTGCCAGCAGCTTAGATTCAGCCAGCAACGAGCAGTACTTC.

V usage is TRBV28 and J usage is TRBJ2-3; TRBD2 matches 10 bases. Trimming cost V 1 base and J 1 base; bases outside gene matches: 8. CDR1 and CDR2 (germline): MDHEN, SYDVKM. The CDR3 sequence is 18 residues long. The CDR3 DNA is TGTGCCAGCAGTTTATCGGGGCTAGCGGGAGATGGCACAGATACGCAGTATTTT. Translation: CASSLSGLAGDGTDTQYF.

The chain has TRBV5-6 and TRBJ2-2, with D hard to call. CDR3 length: 13 amino acids. Germline V gene data show CDR1 as SGHDT and CDR2 as YYEEEE. V was cut by 2 bases and J by 1 base, with 3 bases left in between. The CDR3 region has the DNA TGTGCCAGCAGCTTCGGGAACACCGGGGAGCTGTTTTTT. Its translation: CASSFGNTGELFF.

This clone came up a few times. The V and J genes are TRBV6-1 and TRBJ2-5, with 10 bases that match TRBD2. Germline V CDR1 and CDR2: MNHNS, SASEGT. The V and J ends lost 4 bases and 5 bases, in that order; junction bases with no gene match: 13. The CDR3 is 17 residues long. In DNA, the CDR3 is TGTGCCAGCAGTGGTCGAAGGGCTAGCGGGAGTCGGGAGACCCAGTACTTC. As protein: CASSGRRASGSRETQYF.

The rearrangement links TRBV29-1 to TRBJ2-5; the D is unclear. Trimming left V 0 bases short and J 0 bases short, with 11 bases between. Germline V gene sequence: CDR1 SQVTM, CDR2 ANQGSEA. The CDR3 contains 15 residues. The CDR3 reads CSVEEFGVYQETQYF. DNA for the CDR3: TGCAGCGTTGAAGAGTTCGGTGTATACCAAGAGACCCAGTACTTC. The entire variable domain, with the rest obtained from reference TRBV29-1 and TRBJ2-5, is as follows: SAVISQKPSRDICQRGTSLTIQCQVDSQVTMMFWYRQQPGQSLTLIATANQGSEATYESGFVIDKFPISRPNLTFSTLTVSNMSPEDSSIYLCSVEEFGVYQETQYFGPGTRLLVL.

The rearrangement joins TRBV19 to TRBJ2-5; D possibly matches TRBD1 or TRBD2 (5 bases each). Germline V gives CDR1 LNHDA, CDR2 SQIVND (reference sequence). V was trimmed by 5 bases and J by 11 bases, leaving 21 bases between them. The CDR3 has 14 amino acids. CDR3 nucleotides: TGTGCCAGTAGTGCCGGGACGGCCCTTGGGGAGCAGTACTTC. Translating gives CASSAGTALGEQYF.

This rearrangement joins TRBV2 to TRBJ2-7, with D maybe TRBD1 (6 bases). The germline V and J ends were trimmed by 7 bases and 5 bases, with 12 bases remaining between them. Germline V lookup: CDR1 SNHLY, CDR2 FYNNEI. The CDR3 length is 12 residues. CDR3 sequence: CASTIQGNEQYF. The CDR3 region has the DNA TGTGCCAGCACAATCCAGGGGAACGAGCAGTACTTC.